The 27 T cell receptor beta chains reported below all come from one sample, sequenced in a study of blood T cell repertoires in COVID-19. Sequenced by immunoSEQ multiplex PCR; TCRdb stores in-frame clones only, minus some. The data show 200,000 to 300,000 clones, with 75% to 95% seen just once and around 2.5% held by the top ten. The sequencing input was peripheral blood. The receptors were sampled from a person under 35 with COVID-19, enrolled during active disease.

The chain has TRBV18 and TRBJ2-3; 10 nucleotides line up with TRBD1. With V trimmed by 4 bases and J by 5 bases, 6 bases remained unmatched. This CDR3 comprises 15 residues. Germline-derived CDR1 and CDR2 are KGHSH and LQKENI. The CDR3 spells CASSLRQGARDTQYF. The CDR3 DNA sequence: TGTGCCAGCTCACTTCGACAGGGGGCTAGAGATACGCAGTATTTT.

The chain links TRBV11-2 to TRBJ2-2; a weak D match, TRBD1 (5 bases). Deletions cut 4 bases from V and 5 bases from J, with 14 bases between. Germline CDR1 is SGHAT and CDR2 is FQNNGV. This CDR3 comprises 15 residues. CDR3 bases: TGTGCCAGCAGCTCTCCCAATCAGGGAACCGGGGAGCTGTTTTTT. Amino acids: CASSSPNQGTGELFF.

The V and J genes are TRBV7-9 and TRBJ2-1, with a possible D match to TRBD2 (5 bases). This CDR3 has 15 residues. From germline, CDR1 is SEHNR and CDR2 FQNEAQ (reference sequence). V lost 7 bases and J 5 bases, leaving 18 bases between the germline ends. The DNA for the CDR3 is TGTGCCAGCATCGGAAGCGCTAGCATCGACAATGAGCAGTTCTTC. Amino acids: CASIGSASIDNEQFF. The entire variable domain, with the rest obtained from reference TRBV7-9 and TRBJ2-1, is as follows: DTGVSQNPRHKITKRGQNVTFRCDPISEHNRLYWYRQTLGQGPEFLTYFQNEAQLEKSRLLSDRFSAERPKGSFSTLEIQRTEQGDSAMYLCASIGSASIDNEQFFGPGTRLTVL.

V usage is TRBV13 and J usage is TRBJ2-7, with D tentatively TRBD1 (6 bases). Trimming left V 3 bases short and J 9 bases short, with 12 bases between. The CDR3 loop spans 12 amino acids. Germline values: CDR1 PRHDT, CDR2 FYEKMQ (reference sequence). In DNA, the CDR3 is TGTGCCAGCAGCTTCGTCAGGGGTGGGCAGTACTTC. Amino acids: CASSFVRGGQYF.

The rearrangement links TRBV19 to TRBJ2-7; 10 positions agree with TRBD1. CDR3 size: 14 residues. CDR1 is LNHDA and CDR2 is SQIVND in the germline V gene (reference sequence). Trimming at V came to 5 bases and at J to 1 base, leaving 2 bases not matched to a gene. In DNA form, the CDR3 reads TGTGCCAGTAGTCCGGACAGGGGGTCCTACGAGCAGTACTTC. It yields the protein CASSPDRGSYEQYF.

CDR3 loop: CASSYSPGAGELFF. As DNA, the CDR3 is TGTGCCAGCAGTTACTCCCCGGGGGCCGGGGAGCTGTTTTTT. The V gene is TRBV6-5, the J gene TRBJ2-2, with a possible D match to TRBD2 (6 bases). CDR3 size: 14 residues. The V gene's germline CDR1 is MNHEY and CDR2 SVGAGI. V gave up 0 bases and J gave up 6 bases, with 8 bases separating them.

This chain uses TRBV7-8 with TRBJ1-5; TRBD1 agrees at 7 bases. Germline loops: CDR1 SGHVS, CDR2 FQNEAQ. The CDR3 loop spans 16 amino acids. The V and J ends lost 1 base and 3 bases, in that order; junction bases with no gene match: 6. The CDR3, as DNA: TGTGCCAGCAGCTTAGTTAGGGGGCCGTACAATCAGCCCCAGCATTTT. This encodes CASSLVRGPYNQPQHF. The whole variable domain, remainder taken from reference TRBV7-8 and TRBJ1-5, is GAGVSQSPRYKVAKRGQDVALRCDPISGHVSLFWYQQALGQGPEFLTYFQNEAQLDKSGLPSDRFFAERPEGSVSTLKIQRTQQEDSAVYLCASSLVRGPYNQPQHFGDGTRLSIL.

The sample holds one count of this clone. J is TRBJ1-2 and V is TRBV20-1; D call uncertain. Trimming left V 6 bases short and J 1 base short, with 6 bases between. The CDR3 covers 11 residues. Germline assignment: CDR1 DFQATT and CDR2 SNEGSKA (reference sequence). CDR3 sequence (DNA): TGCAGTGCCTCTGTTAACTATGGCTACACCTTC. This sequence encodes CSASVNYGYTF.

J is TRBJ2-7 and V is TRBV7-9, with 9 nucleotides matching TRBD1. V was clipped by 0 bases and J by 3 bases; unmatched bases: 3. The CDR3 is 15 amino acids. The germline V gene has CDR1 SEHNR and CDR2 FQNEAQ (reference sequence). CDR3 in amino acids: CASSLAGTGNYEQYF. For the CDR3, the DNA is TGTGCCAGCAGCTTAGCCGGGACAGGGAACTACGAGCAGTACTTC.

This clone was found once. The CDR3 sequence is CASSSNSYEQYF. The CDR3 DNA reads as TGTGCCAGCAGTTCTAACTCCTACGAGCAGTACTTC. The rearrangement links TRBV12-3 or TRBV12-4 to TRBJ2-7; D remains ambiguous. Trimming took off 4 bases at V and 0 bases at J, with 4 bases between the two ends. CDR3 length equals 12 residues.

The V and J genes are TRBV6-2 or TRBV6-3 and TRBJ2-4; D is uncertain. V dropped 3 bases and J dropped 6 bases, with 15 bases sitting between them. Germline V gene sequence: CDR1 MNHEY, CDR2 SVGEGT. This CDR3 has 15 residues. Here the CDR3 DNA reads TGTGCCAGCAGTTATGCCCTAGACCAAGGAAACATTCAGTACTTC. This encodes CASSYALDQGNIQYF.

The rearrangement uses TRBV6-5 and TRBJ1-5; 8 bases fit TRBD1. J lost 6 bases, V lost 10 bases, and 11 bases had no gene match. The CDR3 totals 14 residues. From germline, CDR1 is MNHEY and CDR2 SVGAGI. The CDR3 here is CATAPGQGSQPQHF. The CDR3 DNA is TGTGCCACCGCACCAGGACAGGGTAGTCAGCCCCAGCATTTT.

The DNA of the CDR3 is TGCAGCGTAGCAGGGGGCGCAGGTCGTAACACCATATATTTT. Its protein is CSVAGGAGRNTIYF. The V call is TRBV29-1, the J call TRBJ1-3; 8 positions agree with TRBD1. This CDR3 comprises 14 residues. V gave up 6 bases and J gave up 7 bases; unmatched junction bases: 11. Germline loops: CDR1 SQVTM, CDR2 ANQGSEA.

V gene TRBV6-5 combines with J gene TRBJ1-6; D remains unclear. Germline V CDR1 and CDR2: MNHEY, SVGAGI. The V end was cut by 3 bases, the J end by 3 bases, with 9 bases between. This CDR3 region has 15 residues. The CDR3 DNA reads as TGTGCCAGCAGTTATACAGAAAACTATAATTCACCCCTCCACTTT. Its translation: CASSYTENYNSPLHF.

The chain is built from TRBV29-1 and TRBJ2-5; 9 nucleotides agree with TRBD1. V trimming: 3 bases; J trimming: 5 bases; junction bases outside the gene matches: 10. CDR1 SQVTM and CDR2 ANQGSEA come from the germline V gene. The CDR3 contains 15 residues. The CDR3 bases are TGCAGCGTTGACGGTAAAGGACAGGGGCGGGAGACCCAGTACTTC. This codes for CSVDGKGQGRETQYF. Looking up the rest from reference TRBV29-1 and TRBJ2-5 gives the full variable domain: SAVISQKPSRDICQRGTSLTIQCQVDSQVTMMFWYRQQPGQSLTLIATANQGSEATYESGFVIDKFPISRPNLTFSTLTVSNMSPEDSSIYLCSVDGKGQGRETQYFGPGTRLLVL.

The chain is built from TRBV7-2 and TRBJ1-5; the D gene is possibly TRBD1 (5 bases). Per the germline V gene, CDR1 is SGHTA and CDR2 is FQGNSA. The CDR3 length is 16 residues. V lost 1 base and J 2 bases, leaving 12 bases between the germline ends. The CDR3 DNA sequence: TGTGCCAGCAGCTTAGTAGCGGGGCAGGGCAATCAGCCCCAGCATTTT. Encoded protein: CASSLVAGQGNQPQHF.

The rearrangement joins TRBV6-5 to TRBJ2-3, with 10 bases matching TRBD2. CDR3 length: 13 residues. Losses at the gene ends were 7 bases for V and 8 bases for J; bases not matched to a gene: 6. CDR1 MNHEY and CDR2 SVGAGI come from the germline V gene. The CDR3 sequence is CASTLAGDGTQYF. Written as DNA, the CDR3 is TGTGCCAGCACCCTAGCGGGAGATGGTACGCAGTATTTT.

This CDR3 reads CASSTWTYTYNEQFF. CDR3 DNA sequence: TGTGCCAGCAGCACTTGGACATATACCTACAATGAGCAGTTCTTC. V usage is TRBV7-9 and J usage is TRBJ2-1, with D perhaps TRBD1 (5 bases). This CDR3 has 15 residues. The germline V and J ends were trimmed by 5 bases and 2 bases, with 13 bases remaining between them. In germline, CDR1 is SEHNR, CDR2 FQNEAQ (reference sequence).

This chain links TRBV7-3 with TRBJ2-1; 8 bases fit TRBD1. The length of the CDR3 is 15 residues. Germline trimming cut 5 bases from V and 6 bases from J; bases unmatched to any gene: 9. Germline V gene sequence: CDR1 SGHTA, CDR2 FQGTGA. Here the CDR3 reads CASSPGQGARNEQFF. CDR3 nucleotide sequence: TGTGCCAGCAGCCCAGGGCAGGGGGCTCGCAATGAGCAGTTCTTC.

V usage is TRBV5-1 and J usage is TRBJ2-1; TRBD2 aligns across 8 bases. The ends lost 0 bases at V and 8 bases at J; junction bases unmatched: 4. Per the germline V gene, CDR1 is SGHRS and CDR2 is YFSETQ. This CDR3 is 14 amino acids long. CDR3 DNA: TGCGCCAGCAGCTTGGGACTAGCGATCGATGAGCAGTTCTTC. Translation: CASSLGLAIDEQFF.

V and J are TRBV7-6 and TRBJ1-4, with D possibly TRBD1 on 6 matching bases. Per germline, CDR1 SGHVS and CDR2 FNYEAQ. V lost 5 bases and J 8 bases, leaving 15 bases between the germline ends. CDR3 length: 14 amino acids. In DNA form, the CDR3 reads TGTGCCAGCAGCCCCCTGACAGGTCCCGAAAAACTGTTTTTT. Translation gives CASSPLTGPEKLFF. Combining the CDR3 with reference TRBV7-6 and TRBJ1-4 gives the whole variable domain GAGVSQSPRYKVTKRGQDVALRCDPISGHVSLYWYRQALGQGPEFLTYFNYEAQQDKSGLPNDRFSAERPEGSISTLTIQRTEQRDSAMYRCASSPLTGPEKLFFGSGTQLSVL.

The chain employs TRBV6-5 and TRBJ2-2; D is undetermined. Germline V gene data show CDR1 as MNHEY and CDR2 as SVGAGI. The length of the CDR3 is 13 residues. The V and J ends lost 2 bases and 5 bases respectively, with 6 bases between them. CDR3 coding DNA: TGTGCCAGCAGTTACCTGGAGACCGGGGAGCTGTTTTTT. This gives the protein CASSYLETGELFF.

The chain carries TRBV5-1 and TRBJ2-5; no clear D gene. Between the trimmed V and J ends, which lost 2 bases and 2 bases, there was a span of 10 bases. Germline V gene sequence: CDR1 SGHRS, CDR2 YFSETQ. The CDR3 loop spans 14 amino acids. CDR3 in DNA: TGCGCCAGCAGCTTATTTAGAATACAAGAGACCCAGTACTTC. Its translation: CASSLFRIQETQYF.

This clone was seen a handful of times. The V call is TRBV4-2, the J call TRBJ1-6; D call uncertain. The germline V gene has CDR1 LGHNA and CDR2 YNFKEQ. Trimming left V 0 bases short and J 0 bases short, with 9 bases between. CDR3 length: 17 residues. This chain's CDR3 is CASSQDLGSSYNSPLHF. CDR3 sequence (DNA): TGTGCCAGCAGCCAAGATCTTGGGAGCTCCTATAATTCACCCCTCCACTTT.

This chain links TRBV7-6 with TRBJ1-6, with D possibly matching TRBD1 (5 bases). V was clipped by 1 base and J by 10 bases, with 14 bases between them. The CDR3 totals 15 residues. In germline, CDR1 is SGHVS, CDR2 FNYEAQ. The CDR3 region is CASSLEGSVNSPLHF. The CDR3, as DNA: TGTGCCAGCAGCTTAGAGGGGTCTGTAAACTCACCCCTCCACTTT.

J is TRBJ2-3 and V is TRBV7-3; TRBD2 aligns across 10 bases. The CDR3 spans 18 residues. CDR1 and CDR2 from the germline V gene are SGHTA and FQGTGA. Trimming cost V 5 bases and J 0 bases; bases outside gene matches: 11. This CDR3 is CASSPSWASGGSTDTQYF. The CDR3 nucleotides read TGTGCCAGCAGCCCCTCGTGGGCTAGCGGGGGAAGCACAGATACGCAGTATTTT. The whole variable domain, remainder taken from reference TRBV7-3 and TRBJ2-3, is GAGVSQTPSNKVTEKGKYVELRCDPISGHTALYWYRQSLGQGPEFLIYFQGTGAADDSGLPNDRFFAVRPEGSVSTLKIQRTERGDSAVYLCASSPSWASGGSTDTQYFGPGTRLTVL.

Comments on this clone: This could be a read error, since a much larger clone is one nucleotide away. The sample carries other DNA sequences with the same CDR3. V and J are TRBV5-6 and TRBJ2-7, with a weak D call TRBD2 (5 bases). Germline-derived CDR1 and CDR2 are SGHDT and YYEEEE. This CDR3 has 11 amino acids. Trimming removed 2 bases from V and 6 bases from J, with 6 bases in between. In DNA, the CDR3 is TGTGCCAGCAGCTTAGGAGGCGAGCAGTACTTC. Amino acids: CASSLGGEQYF.